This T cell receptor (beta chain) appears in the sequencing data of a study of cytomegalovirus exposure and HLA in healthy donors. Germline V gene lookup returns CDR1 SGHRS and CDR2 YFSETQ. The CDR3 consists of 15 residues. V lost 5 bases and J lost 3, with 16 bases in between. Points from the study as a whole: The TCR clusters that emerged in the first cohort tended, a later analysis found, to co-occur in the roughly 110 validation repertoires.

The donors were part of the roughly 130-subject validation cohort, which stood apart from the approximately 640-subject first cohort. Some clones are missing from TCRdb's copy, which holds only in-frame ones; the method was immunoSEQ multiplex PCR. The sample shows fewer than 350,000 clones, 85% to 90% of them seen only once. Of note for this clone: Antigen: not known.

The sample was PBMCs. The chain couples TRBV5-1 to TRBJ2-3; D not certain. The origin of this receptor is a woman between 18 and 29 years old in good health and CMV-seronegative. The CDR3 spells CASSLFGSGTDTQYF. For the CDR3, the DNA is TGCGCCAGCAGTCTCTTCGGCTCCGGGACAGATACGCAGTATTTT.